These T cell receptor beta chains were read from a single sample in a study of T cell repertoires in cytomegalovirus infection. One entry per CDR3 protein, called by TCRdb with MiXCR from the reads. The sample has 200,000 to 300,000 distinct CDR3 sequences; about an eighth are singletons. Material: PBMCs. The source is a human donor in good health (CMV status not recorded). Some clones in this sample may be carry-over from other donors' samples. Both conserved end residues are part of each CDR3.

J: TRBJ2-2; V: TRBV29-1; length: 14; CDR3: CSVVRGSETGELFF
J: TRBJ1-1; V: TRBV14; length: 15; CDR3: CASSRNRGQATEAFF
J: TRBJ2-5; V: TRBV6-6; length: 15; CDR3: CASSYSRERPETQYF
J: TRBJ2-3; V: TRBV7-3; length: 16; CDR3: CASSSGQGSSTDTQYF
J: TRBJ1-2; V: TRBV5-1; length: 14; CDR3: CASSPTGENYGYTF
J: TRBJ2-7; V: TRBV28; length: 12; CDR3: CASSDRAIEQYF
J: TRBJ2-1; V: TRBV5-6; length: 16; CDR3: CASNGGPTVNYNEQFF
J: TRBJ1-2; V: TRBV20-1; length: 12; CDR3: CSARPNNYGYTF
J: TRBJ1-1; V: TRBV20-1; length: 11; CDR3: CSARQVTEAFF
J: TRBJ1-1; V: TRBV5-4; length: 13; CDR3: CASKSTGKAEAFF
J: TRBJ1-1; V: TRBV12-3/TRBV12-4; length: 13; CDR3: CASSLPPGTEAFF
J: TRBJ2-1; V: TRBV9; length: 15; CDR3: CASTKGGLAYNEQFF
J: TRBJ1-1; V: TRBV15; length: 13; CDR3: CATSRDRNTEAFF